One sample yielded the 16 T cell receptor beta chains listed below, sequenced in a study of T cell responses to AZD1222 COVID-19 vaccine. The protocol was immunoSEQ multiplex PCR, while the TCRdb copy is restricted to in-frame clones and leaves out a portion. Of 66,000 or so clones listed, approximately 79% were seen once; the top ten hold approximately 20%. This sample comprised peripheral blood, obtained on day 0 of MenACWY control vaccination. Receptors originate from an adult in good health.

The CDR3 region has the DNA TGTGCCAGCTCACCTCGATCCGATCAGCCCCAGCATTTT. It is translated as CASSPRSDQPQHF. The V and J genes are TRBV18 and TRBJ1-5; no firm D call. The CDR3 is 13 residues long. CDR1 KGHSH and CDR2 LQKENI come from the germline V gene. The germline V and J ends were trimmed by 3 bases and 5 bases, with 8 bases remaining between them.

The chain couples TRBV7-2 to TRBJ2-7, with 7 nucleotides matching TRBD1. After removal of 2 bases from V and 2 bases from J, the junction contained 6 bases not matched to a gene. Germline V CDR1 and CDR2: SGHTA, FQGNSA. The CDR3 runs 15 residues. DNA for the CDR3: TGTGCCAGCAGCTTATCGACAGGGAGTACCTACGAGCAGTACTTC. It translates to CASSLSTGSTYEQYF.

This clone was counted between two and nine times. This chain joins TRBV10-3 and TRBJ1-1; D remains unclear. CDR1 is ENHRY and CDR2 is SYGVKD in the germline V gene. The CDR3 covers 14 residues. Trimming took 4 bases from V and 1 from J, leaving 10 bases between them. The CDR3 is CAISGSIRNTEAFF. In DNA, the CDR3 is TGTGCCATCAGTGGGAGCATTCGGAACACTGAAGCTTTCTTT.

The genes are TRBV6-5 and TRBJ2-7; 11 nucleotides agree with TRBD2. The ends lost 0 bases at V and 3 bases at J; junction bases unmatched: 4. The CDR3 extends over 16 amino acids. Looked up from germline, CDR1 is MNHEY and CDR2 is SVGAGI. CDR3 sequence: CASSYSGTSGGYEQYF. In DNA, the CDR3 is TGTGCCAGCAGTTACTCCGGGACTAGCGGAGGCTACGAGCAGTACTTC.

Here the CDR3 reads CAWSLGRSQQPQHF. CDR3 nucleotide sequence: TGTGCCTGGAGTTTAGGGCGGTCCCAACAGCCCCAGCATTTT. V gene TRBV30 combines with J gene TRBJ1-5; D call uncertain. V dropped 2 bases and J dropped 7 bases, with 15 bases sitting between them. The CDR3 is made up of 14 amino acids. CDR1 is GTSNPN and CDR2 is SVGIG in the germline V gene (reference sequence).

V is TRBV15 and J is TRBJ2-5; D is unclear. Germline CDR1 reads LNHNV; CDR2 reads YYDKDF (reference sequence). The germline V and J ends were trimmed by 0 bases and 5 bases, with 7 bases remaining between them. This CDR3 comprises 13 residues. The CDR3 region is CATSRDPGETQYF. The CDR3 nucleotides are TGTGCCACCAGCAGAGACCCTGGGGAGACCCAGTACTTC.

The rearrangement joins TRBV20-1 to TRBJ2-1, with 7 positions matching TRBD1. V shed 3 bases, J shed 0 bases, and the junction held 8 bases outside the gene matches. This CDR3 is built from 16 residues. Germline V gene lookup returns CDR1 DFQATT and CDR2 SNEGSKA (reference sequence). As DNA, the CDR3 is TGCAGTGCTAGTCCCTTCCGGGACAGCTCCTACAATGAGCAGTTCTTC. Its protein is CSASPFRDSSYNEQFF.

Concerning this clone: The same CDR3 can be traced to other DNA sequences in this sample. This chain uses TRBV19 with TRBJ2-5; the D gene is possibly TRBD1 (6 bases). Germline V CDR1 and CDR2: LNHDA, SQIVND (reference sequence). The V gene lost 3 bases and the J gene lost 5 bases, with 13 bases spanning the gap. This CDR3 spans 14 amino acids. The CDR3 nucleotides read TGTGCCAGTAGTATCGTGCACAGGGAGGAGACCCAGTACTTC. Protein product: CASSIVHREETQYF.

The CDR3 protein is CASSETGIRGYTF. CDR3 nucleotides: TGTGCCAGCAGTGAGACAGGGATTAGAGGCTACACCTTC. The chain joins TRBV6-1 to TRBJ1-2; the match to TRBD1 covers 7 bases. The CDR3 covers 13 residues. Germline CDR1 MNHNS, CDR2 SASEGT. The junction had 6 bases not matched to a gene; V was cut back by 3 bases and J by 8 bases.

The J gene is TRBJ1-4, the V gene TRBV28; D is possibly TRBD1 (6 bases). This CDR3 is 15 amino acids long. Per germline, CDR1 MDHEN and CDR2 SYDVKM. The V gene lost 4 bases and the J gene lost 7 bases, with 16 bases spanning the gap. For the CDR3, the DNA is TGTGCCAGCAGTTCTCTGGCGGGGGCCGGTGAAAAACTGTTTTTT. Encoded protein: CASSSLAGAGEKLFF.

This clone has just one count. The genes are TRBV4-3 and TRBJ2-1, with D hard to call. The CDR3 consists of 16 residues. Germline CDR1 LGHNA, CDR2 YSLEER. Trimming took off 4 bases at V and 9 bases at J, with 22 bases between the two ends. CDR3 loop: CASSLRAWSRTSEQFF. CDR3 bases: TGCGCCAGCAGCCTTAGGGCGTGGAGTCGTACCAGTGAGCAGTTCTTC.

J is TRBJ2-5 and V is TRBV2; tentative D call: TRBD2 (5 bases). The CDR3 spans 11 residues. V was trimmed by 7 bases and J by 5 bases, leaving 8 bases between them. Looked up from germline, CDR1 is SNHLY and CDR2 is FYNNEI. Written as DNA, the CDR3 is TGTGCCAGCAACCAGCGGGAGACCCAGTACTTC. Residues: CASNQRETQYF.

The gene calls are TRBV7-8 and TRBJ2-5; D is perhaps TRBD1 (6 bases). Trimming took 5 bases from V and 4 from J, leaving 17 bases between them. Germline V gene lookup returns CDR1 SGHVS and CDR2 FQNEAQ. CDR3 length: 15 residues. The CDR3 sequence is CASSQLAGAGETQYF. Written as DNA, the CDR3 is TGTGCCAGCAGCCAACTTGCAGGGGCTGGAGAGACCCAGTACTTC.

On this clone itself: Its ends do not fully match the called genes, so a read error is possible. The chain couples TRBV25-1 to TRBJ1-2; TRBD1 matches 7 bases. The CDR3 loop spans 12 amino acids. In germline, CDR1 is MGHDK, CDR2 SYGVNS. CDR3 DNA sequence: TGTGCCAGCAGTATCATGGGACAGCCCCCCGAATTC. This codes for CASSIMGQPPEF.

The chain is built from TRBV4-1 and TRBJ1-6, with 9 positions matching TRBD1. This CDR3 is built from 16 residues. CDR1 MGHRA and CDR2 YSYEKL come from the germline V gene. Trimming removed 4 bases from V and 10 bases from J; junction bases left unmatched: 11. Written as DNA, the CDR3 is TGCGCCAGCAGCCCTCGGGACAGGGAAGTTTGGTCACCCCTCCACTTT. It is translated as CASSPRDREVWSPLHF.

The chain couples TRBV6-5 to TRBJ1-2; 8 positions match TRBD1. The V and J ends lost 5 bases and 5 bases, in that order; junction bases with no gene match: 7. CDR3 length: 14 residues. From germline, CDR1 is MNHEY and CDR2 SVGAGI. This chain's CDR3 is CASSTGGPSYGYTF. DNA of the CDR3: TGTGCCAGCAGTACAGGGGGACCATCTTATGGCTACACCTTC.